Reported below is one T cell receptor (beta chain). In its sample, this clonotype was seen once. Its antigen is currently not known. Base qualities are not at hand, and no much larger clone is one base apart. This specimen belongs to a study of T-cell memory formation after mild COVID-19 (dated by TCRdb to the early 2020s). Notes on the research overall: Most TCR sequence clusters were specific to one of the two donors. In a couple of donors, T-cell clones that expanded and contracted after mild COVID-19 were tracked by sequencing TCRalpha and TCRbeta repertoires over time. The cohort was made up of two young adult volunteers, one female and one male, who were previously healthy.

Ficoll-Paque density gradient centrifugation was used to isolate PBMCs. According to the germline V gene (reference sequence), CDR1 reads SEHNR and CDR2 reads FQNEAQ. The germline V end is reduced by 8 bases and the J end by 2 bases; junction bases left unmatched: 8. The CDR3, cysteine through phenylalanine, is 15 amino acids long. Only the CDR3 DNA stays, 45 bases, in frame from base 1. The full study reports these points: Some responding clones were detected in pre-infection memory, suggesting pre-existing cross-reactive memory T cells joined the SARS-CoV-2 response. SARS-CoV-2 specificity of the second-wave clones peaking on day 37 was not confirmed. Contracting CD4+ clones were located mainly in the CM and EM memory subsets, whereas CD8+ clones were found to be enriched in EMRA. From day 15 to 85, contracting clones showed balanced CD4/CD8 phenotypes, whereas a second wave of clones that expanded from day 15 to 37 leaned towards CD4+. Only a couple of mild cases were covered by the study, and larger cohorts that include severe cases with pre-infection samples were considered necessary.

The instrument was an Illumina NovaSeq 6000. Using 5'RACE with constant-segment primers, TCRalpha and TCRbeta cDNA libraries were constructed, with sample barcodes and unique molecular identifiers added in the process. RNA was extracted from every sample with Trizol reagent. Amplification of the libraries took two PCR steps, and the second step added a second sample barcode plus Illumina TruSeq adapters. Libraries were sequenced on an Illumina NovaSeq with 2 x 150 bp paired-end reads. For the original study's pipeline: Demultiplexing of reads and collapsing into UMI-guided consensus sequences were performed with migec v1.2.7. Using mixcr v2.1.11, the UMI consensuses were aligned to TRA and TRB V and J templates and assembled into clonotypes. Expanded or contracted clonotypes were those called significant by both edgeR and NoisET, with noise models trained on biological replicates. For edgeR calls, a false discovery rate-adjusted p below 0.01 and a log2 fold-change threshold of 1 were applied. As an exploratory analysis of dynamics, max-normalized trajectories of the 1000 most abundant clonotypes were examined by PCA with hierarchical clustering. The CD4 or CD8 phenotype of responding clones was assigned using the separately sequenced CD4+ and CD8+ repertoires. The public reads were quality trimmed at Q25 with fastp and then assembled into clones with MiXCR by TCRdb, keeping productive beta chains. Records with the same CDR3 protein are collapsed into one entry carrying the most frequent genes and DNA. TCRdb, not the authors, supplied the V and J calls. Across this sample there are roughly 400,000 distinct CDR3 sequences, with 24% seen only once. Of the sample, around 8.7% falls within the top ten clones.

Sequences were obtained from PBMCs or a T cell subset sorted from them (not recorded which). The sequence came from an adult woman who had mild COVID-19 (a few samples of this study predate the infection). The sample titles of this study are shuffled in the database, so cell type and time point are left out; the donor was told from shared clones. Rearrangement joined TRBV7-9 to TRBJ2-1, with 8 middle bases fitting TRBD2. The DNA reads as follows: TGTGCCAGCGAGCGGGGGCCACCAACCTACAATGAGCAGTTCTTC. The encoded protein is CASERGPPTYNEQFF.